Below, 29 T cell receptor beta chains from the same sample are listed, as sequenced in a study of circulating CD8 cells and anti-PD-1 response in melanoma. Live CD3+CD8+TCRalphabeta+ cells were sorted into four subsets by PD-1 and/or TIGIT. TCR libraries were prepared from 15 ng of total RNA with the QIAseq Immune Repertoire TCR panel. TCRdb used MiXCR to reprocess the reads, holding one entry per CDR3 protein. Here the sample spans roughly 800 distinct CDR3 sequences, more than 4% being singletons. Sequences were derived from CD8+ T cells from PBMCs, sampled at baseline or after one month of anti-PD-1 therapy (not recorded which). Receptors originate from a human donor with melanoma.

A few counts support this clonotype. The rearrangement joins TRBV12-3 or TRBV12-4 to TRBJ1-2; 10 bases map to TRBD1. Trimming removed 8 bases from V and 4 bases from J; junction bases left unmatched: 4. The CDR3 is made up of 13 amino acids. The CDR3 here is CASGRDRGYGYTF. The CDR3, as DNA: TGTGCCAGCGGCCGGGACAGGGGCTATGGCTACACCTTC.

This clonotype is labeled medium-sized (0.01 to 0.1%). The chain is built from TRBV12-3 or TRBV12-4 and TRBJ2-1; 10 bases match TRBD2. This CDR3 region has 14 residues. J gave up 10 bases and V 5 bases, and 8 bases lay outside the gene matches. CDR3 bases: TGTGCCAGCAGTCCAGGGACTAGCGTAGGCGAGCAGTTCTTC. Its translation: CASSPGTSVGEQFF.

Remarks on this clonotype: It may be a read error: a sequence one base away is much more abundant. The chain's CDR3 is CAISPGLAGDYEQYF. The CDR3 region has the DNA TGTGCCATCAGCCCCGGACTAGCGGGAGACTACGAGCAGTACTTC. The J gene is TRBJ2-7, the V gene TRBV9; 13 bases align to TRBD2. Germline values: CDR1 SGDLS, CDR2 YYNGEE. The CDR3 length is 15 residues.

The J gene is TRBJ2-3, the V gene TRBV7-6; D is undetermined. Between the trimmed V and J ends, which lost 2 bases and 0 bases, there was a span of 9 bases. CDR3 length equals 15 residues. Germline values: CDR1 SGHVS, CDR2 FNYEAQ. The CDR3 spells CASSLRSYSTDTQYF. The CDR3 bases are TGTGCCAGCAGCTTAAGGAGTTATAGCACAGATACGCAGTATTTT.

This clonotype qualifies as medium-sized. The rearrangement links TRBV14 to TRBJ2-3; 9 positions match TRBD2. Germline assignment: CDR1 SGHDN and CDR2 FVKESK. The J segment lost 0 bases and the V segment lost 0 bases, leaving 4 bases of the junction unmatched. This CDR3 has 17 residues. CDR3 loop: CASSQDPAGGSTDTQYF. Written as DNA, the CDR3 is TGTGCCAGCAGCCAAGATCCGGCGGGGGGGAGCACAGATACGCAGTATTTT. The full variable domain, in which reference TRBV14 and TRBJ2-3 provide the parts outside the CDR3, is EAGVTQFPSHSVIEKGQTVTLRCDPISGHDNLYWYRRVMGKEIKFLLHFVKESKQDESGMPNNRFLAERTGGTYSTLKVQPAELEDSGVYFCASSQDPAGGSTDTQYFGPGTRLTVL.

This rearrangement joins TRBV28 to TRBJ2-3; D unresolved. From germline, CDR1 is MDHEN and CDR2 SYDVKM. The V and J ends lost 9 bases and 4 bases respectively, with 14 bases between them. This CDR3 comprises 13 residues. The CDR3 coding sequence is TGTGCCAGTGACTCGTTGGGCGCAGATACGCAGTATTTT. Translation gives CASDSLGADTQYF.

This clonotype ranks as large (0.1 to 1%). J is TRBJ2-4 and V is TRBV28, with D possibly TRBD2 on 5 matching bases. V was clipped by 3 bases and J by 13 bases, with 16 bases between them. The CDR3 sequence is 13 residues long. Germline CDR1 is MDHEN and CDR2 is SYDVKM. CDR3 nucleotide sequence: TGTGCCAGCAGTTTTACGCCGGGATCAGTGCAGTACTTC. It encodes CASSFTPGSVQYF.

This clonotype qualifies as large (0.1 to 1%). This chain connects TRBV28 to TRBJ2-1; possible D gene TRBD1, 6 bases. This CDR3 is 15 amino acids long. Trimming cost V 4 bases and J 10 bases, with 20 bases left between them. CDR1 is MDHEN and CDR2 is SYDVKM in the germline V gene. In DNA, the CDR3 is TGTGCCAGCAGTTACCCAGGGGAGATTAATGTAGAGCAGTTCTTC. This encodes CASSYPGEINVEQFF.

By sample fraction, this clonotype is medium-sized (0.01 to 0.1%). The V and J genes are TRBV27 and TRBJ2-7; the D gene is possibly TRBD1 (5 bases). This CDR3 has 15 residues. Per the germline V gene, CDR1 is MNHEY and CDR2 is SMNVEV (reference sequence). The V end lost 5 bases, the J end lost 4 bases, and 18 bases lay between the germline ends. The CDR3 sequence: CASSPSDSGRYEQYF. The DNA for the CDR3 is TGTGCCAGCAGTCCCTCCGACAGTGGGCGTTACGAGCAGTACTTC.

The chain couples TRBV14 to TRBJ2-7, with TRBD1 as a possible D gene (5 bases). The CDR3 length is 17 residues. Looked up from germline, CDR1 is SGHDN and CDR2 is FVKESK. V was shortened by 0 bases and J by 2 bases, with 17 bases between the two germline ends. CDR3 in amino acids: CASSQDYRIGVPYEQYF. Here the CDR3 DNA reads TGTGCCAGCAGCCAAGATTATCGGATAGGGGTCCCCTACGAGCAGTACTTC.

This clonotype is judged medium-sized. The chain carries TRBV2 and TRBJ2-7, with D possibly being TRBD1 or TRBD2 (5 bases each). CDR3 length: 12 residues. Trimming cost V 6 bases and J 6 bases, with 12 bases left between them. CDR1 is SNHLY, CDR2 FYNNEI, per germline. CDR3 in amino acids: CASSPGPLEQYF. The CDR3 region has the DNA TGTGCCAGCAGCCCGGGGCCCCTCGAGCAGTACTTC.

Sample share makes this clonotype medium-sized. The rearrangement links TRBV20-1 to TRBJ2-7; a weak D match, TRBD1 (5 bases). Germline V gene data show CDR1 as DFQATT and CDR2 as SNEGSKA (reference sequence). Trimming removed 2 bases from V and 4 bases from J, with 12 bases in between. The CDR3 consists of 13 residues. The CDR3 reads CSARKGDRYEQYF. CDR3 coding DNA: TGCAGTGCTAGAAAAGGGGATCGATACGAGCAGTACTTC.

In this sample, this clonotype is large. This chain links TRBV19 with TRBJ2-7, with TRBD1 identical over 8 bases. CDR3 length: 14 residues. CDR1 and CDR2 (germline): LNHDA, SQIVND (reference sequence). Trimming at V came to 1 base and at J to 6 bases, leaving 5 bases not matched to a gene. The CDR3 sequence is CASSIVQGASEQYF. The CDR3 region has the DNA TGTGCCAGTAGTATAGTTCAGGGGGCAAGCGAGCAGTACTTC.

In its sample, this clonotype ranks as large (0.1 to 1%). This rearrangement joins TRBV27 to TRBJ1-2, with D possibly TRBD1 on 5 matching bases. This CDR3 region has 13 residues. The germline V gene encodes CDR1 MNHEY and CDR2 SMNVEV (reference sequence). The V end lost 4 bases, the J end lost 6 bases, and 12 bases lay between the germline ends. CDR3 sequence (DNA): TGTGCCAGCAGTTCGGGGGACGTTCATGGCTACACCTTC. Protein product: CASSSGDVHGYTF.

The V call is TRBV6-6, the J call TRBJ1-6; maybe TRBD1 (6 bases). V lost 4 bases and J 14 bases, leaving 18 bases between the germline ends. The V gene's germline CDR1 is MNHNY and CDR2 SVGAGI (reference sequence). CDR3 length: 14 residues. The CDR3 coding sequence is TGTGCCAGCAGTTGGGATTGGACAGTTCGGACCCTCCACTTT. Amino acid sequence: CASSWDWTVRTLHF.

This clonotype is medium-sized in the sample. The V gene is TRBV28, the J gene TRBJ2-5; 8 nucleotides align to TRBD2. V lost 5 bases, J lost 2 bases, and 10 bases stayed unmatched. The CDR3 loop spans 16 amino acids. Germline CDR1 is MDHEN and CDR2 is SYDVKM. The CDR3 here is CASSPPGGGTQETQYF. CDR3 coding DNA: TGTGCCAGCAGTCCCCCCGGGGGGGGAACACAAGAGACCCAGTACTTC.

This clonotype counts as medium-sized (0.01 to 0.1%). This sequence joins TRBV20-1 and TRBJ2-7; D might be TRBD2 (5 bases). This CDR3 spans 11 amino acids. Trimming stripped 3 bases from V and 5 bases from J, with 8 bases between. In germline, CDR1 is DFQATT, CDR2 SNEGSKA (reference sequence). The CDR3 reads CSARRVNEQYF. The CDR3 region has the DNA TGCAGTGCTAGGAGGGTTAACGAGCAGTACTTC.

This clonotype qualifies as large. This chain uses TRBV24-1 with TRBJ2-7; 7 bases are shared with TRBD1. Germline trimming cut 3 bases from V and 4 bases from J; bases unmatched to any gene: 8. Germline CDR1 KGHDR, CDR2 SFDVKD. The CDR3 totals 15 residues. The CDR3: CATSDGTVQGYEQYF. CDR3 DNA: TGTGCCACCAGTGATGGGACAGTACAGGGGTACGAGCAGTACTTC.

By sample share, this clonotype is medium-sized. The V and J genes are TRBV28 and TRBJ2-5; 8 nucleotides line up with TRBD2. The V segment lost 6 bases and the J segment 0 bases; nucleotides outside the gene matches: 9. The CDR3 totals 16 residues. Germline assignment: CDR1 MDHEN and CDR2 SYDVKM. The CDR3 DNA reads as TGTGCCAGCAGCCCCCCCTCCGGGAGGGACCAAGAGACCCAGTACTTC. It specifies CASSPPSGRDQETQYF.

In its sample, this clonotype is large. The chain recombines TRBV2 with TRBJ2-5; D remains unclear. The V gene's germline CDR1 is SNHLY and CDR2 FYNNEI. The CDR3 loop spans 13 amino acids. V lost 3 bases and J 7 bases, leaving 12 bases between the germline ends. The CDR3 here is CASSEGYPATQYF. DNA of the CDR3: TGTGCCAGCAGTGAGGGATACCCCGCGACCCAGTACTTC.

This clonotype is medium-sized by share. The DNA of the CDR3 is TGCGCCAGCAGCTTGGGACTTGGAGAGACCCAGTACTTC. Its protein is CASSLGLGETQYF. The genes are TRBV5-1 and TRBJ2-5; no clear D gene. V lost 0 bases and J lost 4, with 7 bases in between. The CDR3 length is 13 residues. The V gene's germline CDR1 is SGHRS and CDR2 YFSETQ.

In its sample, this clonotype is large. The chain links TRBV20-1 to TRBJ1-5, with no clear D. Deletions cut 4 bases from V and 0 bases from J, with 7 bases between. Germline assignment: CDR1 DFQATT and CDR2 SNEGSKA (reference sequence). CDR3 length: 13 amino acids. CDR3 loop: CSAMDLSNQPQHF. The CDR3, as DNA: TGCAGTGCTATGGACCTTAGCAATCAGCCCCAGCATTTT.

This clonotype is large in the sample. This chain joins TRBV2 and TRBJ2-3, with 10 bases identical to TRBD2. The ends lost 6 bases at V and 2 bases at J; junction bases unmatched: 5. The CDR3 is made up of 15 amino acids. Germline V gives CDR1 SNHLY, CDR2 FYNNEI. The CDR3 region is CASRPLAGNTDTQYF. In DNA, the CDR3 is TGTGCCAGCAGGCCACTAGCGGGGAACACAGATACGCAGTATTTT.

This sequence joins TRBV6-4 and TRBJ2-3, with 9 bases matching TRBD2. The CDR3 has 14 residues. Trimming cost V 5 bases and J 0 bases; bases outside gene matches: 0. Germline V gene sequence: CDR1 MRHNA, CDR2 SNTAGT. CDR3 protein: CASSTSGSTDTQYF. The CDR3 nucleotides are TGTGCCAGCAGTACTAGCGGGAGCACAGATACGCAGTATTTT.

A few counts support this clonotype. The chain joins TRBV3-1 to TRBJ2-7; D is unresolved. CDR3 length equals 13 residues. Trimming stripped 0 bases from V and 3 bases from J, with 6 bases between. Germline lookup yields CDR1 LGHDT and CDR2 YNNKEL (reference sequence). The CDR3 sequence: CASSQDPVYEQYF. The CDR3 nucleotides are TGTGCCAGCAGCCAAGATCCGGTCTACGAGCAGTACTTC.

By sample fraction, this clonotype is large (0.1 to 1%). This rearrangement joins TRBV24-1 to TRBJ2-7; TRBD2 is a possible D gene (6 bases). CDR1 and CDR2 (germline): KGHDR, SFDVKD. CDR3 length: 15 residues. V was pared by 5 bases and J by 4 bases, with 17 bases between. In nucleotides, the CDR3 is TGTGCCACCAGTGGCGCGGGGCGAGCCATTTACGAGCAGTACTTC. This codes for CATSGAGRAIYEQYF.

This clonotype is large (0.1 to 1%) in the sample. V and J are TRBV9 and TRBJ2-7, with D perhaps being TRBD1 or TRBD2 (5 bases each). V was trimmed by 3 bases and J by 7 bases, leaving 17 bases between them. Germline loops: CDR1 SGDLS, CDR2 YYNGEE. The CDR3 is 14 amino acids. The CDR3 spells CASSAGTPRDEQYF. CDR3 bases: TGTGCCAGCAGCGCCGGGACCCCAAGGGATGAGCAGTACTTC.

Of note for this clonotype: A much bigger clone sits one base away, suggesting this may be a read error. The chain joins TRBV30 to TRBJ1-1; TRBD1 might be the D (5 bases). With 6 bases removed from V and 12 bases from J, the gap between germline ends came to 8 bases. CDR1 is GTSNPN and CDR2 is SVGIG in the germline V gene (reference sequence). The CDR3 runs 8 residues. CDR3: CACAGTFF. Written as DNA, the CDR3 is TGTGCCTGCGCAGGGACTTTCTTT.

This clonotype is labeled as large. In DNA form, the CDR3 reads TGTGCCAGCAGTGACAGCCTTGTCGGGGAGCTGTTTTTT. Its translation: CASSDSLVGELFF. The J gene is TRBJ2-2, the V gene TRBV2; D not resolved. V gave up 3 bases and J gave up 7 bases, with 9 bases separating them. The CDR3 totals 13 residues. The V gene's germline CDR1 is SNHLY and CDR2 FYNNEI.